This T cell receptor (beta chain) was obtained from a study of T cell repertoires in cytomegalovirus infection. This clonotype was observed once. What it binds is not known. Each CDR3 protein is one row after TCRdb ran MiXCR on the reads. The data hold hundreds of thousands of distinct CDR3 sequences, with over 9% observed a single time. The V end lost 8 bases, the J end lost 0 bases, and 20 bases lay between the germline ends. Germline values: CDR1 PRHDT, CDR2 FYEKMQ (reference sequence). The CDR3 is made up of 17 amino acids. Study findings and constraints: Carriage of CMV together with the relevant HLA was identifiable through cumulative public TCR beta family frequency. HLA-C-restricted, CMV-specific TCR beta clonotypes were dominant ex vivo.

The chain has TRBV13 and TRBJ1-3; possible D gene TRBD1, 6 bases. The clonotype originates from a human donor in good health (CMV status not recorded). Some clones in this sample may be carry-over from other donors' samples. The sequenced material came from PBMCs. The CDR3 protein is CASGDDTGINSGNTIYF. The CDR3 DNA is TGTGCCAGCGGCGATGATACAGGGATCAACTCTGGAAACACCATATATTTT.